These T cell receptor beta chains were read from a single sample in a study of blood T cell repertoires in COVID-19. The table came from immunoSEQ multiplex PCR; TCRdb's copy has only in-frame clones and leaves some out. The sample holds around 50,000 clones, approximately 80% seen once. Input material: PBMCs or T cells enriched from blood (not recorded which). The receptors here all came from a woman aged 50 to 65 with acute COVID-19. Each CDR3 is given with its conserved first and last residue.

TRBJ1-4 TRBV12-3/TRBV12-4 CASSPGEGKGYF
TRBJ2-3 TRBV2 CASRRGSGGWTSTDTQYF
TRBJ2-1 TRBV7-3 CASSSGLVSNEQFF
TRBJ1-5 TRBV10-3 CAIRAGASSNQPQHF
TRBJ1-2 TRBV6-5 CASSYSQLTGLDGYTF
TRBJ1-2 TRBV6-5 CASRLPGFGGYTF
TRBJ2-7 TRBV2 CASHRSMLSYEQYF
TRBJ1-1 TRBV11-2 CASSTQGDTEAFF
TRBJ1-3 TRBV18 CASSSEGAGSGNTIYF
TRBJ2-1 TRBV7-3 CASSLNGGGLYNEQFF
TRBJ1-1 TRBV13 CASKNSRRTEAFF
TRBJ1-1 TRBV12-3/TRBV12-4 CASSGDRGTEAFF
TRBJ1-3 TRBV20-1 CSARVQNTIYF
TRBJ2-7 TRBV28 CASRFTGGLRNEQYF
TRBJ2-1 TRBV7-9 CASSFGQGIYNEQFF
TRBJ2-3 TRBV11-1 CASSTTRVSTDTQYF
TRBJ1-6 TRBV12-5 CASGLAPVVPNSPLHF
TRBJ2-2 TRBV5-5 CASSPGTMNTGELFF
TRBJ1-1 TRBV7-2 CASSLDRTRGSEAFF
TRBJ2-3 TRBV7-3 CASSLMGGAVTDTQYF
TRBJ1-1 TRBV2 CASSESREGPTEAFF
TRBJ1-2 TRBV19 CASSQQGQGYGYTF
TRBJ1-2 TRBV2 CASSESPYGYTF
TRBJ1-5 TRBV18 CASSPVASDYSNQPQHF
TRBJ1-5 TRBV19 CASSADRTQPQHF
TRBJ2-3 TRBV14 CASSQEPTGAPDTQYF
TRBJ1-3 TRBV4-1 CASSQGVSGNTIYF
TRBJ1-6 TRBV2 CASWTGGFNKNNSPLHF
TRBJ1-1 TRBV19 CASGRDRDTEAFF
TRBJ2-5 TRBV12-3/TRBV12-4 CASRRGLEETQYF
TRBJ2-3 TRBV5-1 CASSFTSGPPDTQYF
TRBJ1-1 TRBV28 CASSSGQNTEAFF
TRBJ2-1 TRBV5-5 CASSLADREYNEQFF
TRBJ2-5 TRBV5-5 CASSLSHTEETQYF
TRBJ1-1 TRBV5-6 CASSARTGLVAAFF
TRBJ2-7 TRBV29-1 CSVTMGGTNFPEQYF
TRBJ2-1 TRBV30 CAWSPGQGSREQFF
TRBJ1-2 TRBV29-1 CSVESGVGGNYGYTF
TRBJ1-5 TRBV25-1 CASSEWSSLPQPQHF
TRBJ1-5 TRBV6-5 CASSSEIGNQPQHF
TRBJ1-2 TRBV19 CASSKQGDYGYTF
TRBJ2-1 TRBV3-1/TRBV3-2 CASSHDGTSHNEQFF
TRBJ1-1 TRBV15 CATSRKTGRNEAFF
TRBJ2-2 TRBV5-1 CASSPDRGSTGELFF
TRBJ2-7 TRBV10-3 CAIRADRGLYEQYF
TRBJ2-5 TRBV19 CASSNRVVETQYF
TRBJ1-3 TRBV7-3 CASSLTAGNGNTIYF